This record concerns one TCR beta chain sequence. Measured with immunoSEQ multiplex PCR; TCRdb has only the in-frame clones, and not every one. The sample carries 270,000 or so clones, approximately 81% recorded once. The data derive from a study of blood T cell repertoires in COVID-19. On the study more broadly: PBMCs, B-cell-depleted T cells, or T cells provided the cDNA or gDNA that made up the material.

Recruits, aged roughly 18 to 95 years, lived in 24 US areas. Each participant's cohort was designated according to participant-reported clinical history. This CDR3 has 15 residues. The ends were cut back, 0 bases at V and 8 bases at J, with 16 bases in the middle. Germline loops: CDR1 LGHNA, CDR2 YSLEER. This clonotype was obtained from a woman aged 45-65 years who had been exposed to COVID-19. The source material was PBMCs or T cells enriched from blood (not recorded which). This sequence joins TRBV4-3 and TRBJ1-2, with a weak D call TRBD1 (5 bases). CDR3 protein: CASSQDSGNFGGYTF. In nucleotides, the CDR3 is TGCGCCAGCAGCCAAGACTCAGGGAATTTTGGAGGCTACACCTTC.